This TCR beta chain is drawn from a study of OX40 agonist ivuxolimab in advanced cancers. Notes on the study in general: Expanded peripheral T-cell antigen specificity went undetermined.

Details on this clone: Its antigen is unidentified.

Looked up from germline, CDR1 is MNHEY and CDR2 is SMNVEV (reference sequence). Trimming at V came to 6 bases and at J to 2 bases, leaving 4 bases not matched to a gene. This CDR3 is built from 14 residues. Clones were sequenced by immunoSEQ multiplex PCR, and TCRdb holds only the in-frame ones, with some missing. This sample has under 50,000 clones, with more than 85% found just once. This sample comprised CD4+ or CD8+ T cells sorted from blood, obtained in a trial of the OX40 agonist ivuxolimab. This clonotype originated in an adult with an advanced solid tumor such as melanoma, head and neck, liver or kidney cancer. This rearrangement joins TRBV27 to TRBJ2-7; 10 positions match TRBD1. CDR3 sequence: CASRTGTGAYEQYF. In DNA, the CDR3 is TGTGCCAGCAGAACCGGGACAGGGGCCTACGAGCAGTACTTC.